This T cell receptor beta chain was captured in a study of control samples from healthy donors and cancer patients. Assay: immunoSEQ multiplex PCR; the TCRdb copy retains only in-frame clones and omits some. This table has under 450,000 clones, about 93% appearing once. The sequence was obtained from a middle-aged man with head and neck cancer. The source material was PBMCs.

CDR3 nucleotide sequence: TGTGCCAGCAACCCCACCGCGAGCTCCTACAATGAGCAGTTCTTC. This gives the protein CASNPTASSYNEQFF. This chain joins TRBV5-4 and TRBJ2-1; D gene uncertain. V lost 6 bases and J lost 0, with 13 bases in between. Germline lookup yields CDR1 SGHNT and CDR2 YYREEE (reference sequence). CDR3 length: 15 amino acids.